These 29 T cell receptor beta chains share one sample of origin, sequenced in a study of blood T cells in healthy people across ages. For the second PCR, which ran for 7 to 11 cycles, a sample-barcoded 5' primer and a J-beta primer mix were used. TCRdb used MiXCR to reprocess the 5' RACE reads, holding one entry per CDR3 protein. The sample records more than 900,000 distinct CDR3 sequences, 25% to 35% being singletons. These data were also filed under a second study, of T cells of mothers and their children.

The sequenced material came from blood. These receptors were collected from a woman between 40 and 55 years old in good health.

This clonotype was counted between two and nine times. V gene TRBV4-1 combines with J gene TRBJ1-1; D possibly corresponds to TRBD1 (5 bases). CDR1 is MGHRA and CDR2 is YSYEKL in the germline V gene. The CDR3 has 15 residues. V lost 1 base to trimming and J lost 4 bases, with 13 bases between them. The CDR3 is CASSQASGARTEAFF. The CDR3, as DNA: TGCGCCAGCAGCCAAGCTTCTGGGGCCCGCACTGAAGCTTTCTTT.

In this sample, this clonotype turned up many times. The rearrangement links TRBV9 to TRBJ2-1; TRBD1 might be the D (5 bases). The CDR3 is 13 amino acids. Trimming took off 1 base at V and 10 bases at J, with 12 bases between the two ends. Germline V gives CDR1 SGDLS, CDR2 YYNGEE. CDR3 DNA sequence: TGTGCCAGCAGCGTAAACCCAGGGTACGAGCAGTTCTTC. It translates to CASSVNPGYEQFF.

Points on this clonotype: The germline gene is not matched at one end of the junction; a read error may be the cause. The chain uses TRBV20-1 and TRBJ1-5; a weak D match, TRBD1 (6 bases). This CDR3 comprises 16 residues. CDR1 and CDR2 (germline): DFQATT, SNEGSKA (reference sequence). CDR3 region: CSARDLRRGRNRPQHF. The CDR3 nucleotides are TGCAGTGCTAGAGATCTCCGACGGGGGCGGAATCGGCCCCAGCATTTT.

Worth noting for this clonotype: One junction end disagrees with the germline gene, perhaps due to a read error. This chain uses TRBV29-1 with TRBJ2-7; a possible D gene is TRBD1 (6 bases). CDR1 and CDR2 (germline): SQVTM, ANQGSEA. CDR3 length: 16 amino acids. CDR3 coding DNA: TGCAGCGTTGAAGAAGGATTGCCAGGGGCCTCCCACGAGCAGTACTTC. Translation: CSVEEGLPGASHEQYF.

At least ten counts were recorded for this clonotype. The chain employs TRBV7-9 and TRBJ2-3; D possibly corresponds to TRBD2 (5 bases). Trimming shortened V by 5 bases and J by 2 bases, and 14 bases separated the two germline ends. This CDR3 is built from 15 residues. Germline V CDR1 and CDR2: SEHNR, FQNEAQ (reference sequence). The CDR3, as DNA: TGTGCCAGCAGCAGAGGGATTTTGGACACAGATACGCAGTATTTT. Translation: CASSRGILDTDTQYF.

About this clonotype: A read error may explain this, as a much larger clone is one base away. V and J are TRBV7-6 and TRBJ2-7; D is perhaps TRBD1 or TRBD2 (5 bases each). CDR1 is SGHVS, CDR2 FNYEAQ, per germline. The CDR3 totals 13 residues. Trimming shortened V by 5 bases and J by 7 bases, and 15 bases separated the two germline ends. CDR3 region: CASSTGAFGEQYF. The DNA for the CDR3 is TGTGCCAGCAGCACCGGGGCGTTTGGTGAGCAGTACTTC.

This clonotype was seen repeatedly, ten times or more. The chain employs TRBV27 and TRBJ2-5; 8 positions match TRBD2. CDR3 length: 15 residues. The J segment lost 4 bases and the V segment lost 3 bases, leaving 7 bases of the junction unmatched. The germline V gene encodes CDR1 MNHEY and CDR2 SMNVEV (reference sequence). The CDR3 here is CASSFDGGARETQYF. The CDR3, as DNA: TGTGCCAGCAGTTTCGACGGGGGGGCCAGAGAGACCCAGTACTTC.

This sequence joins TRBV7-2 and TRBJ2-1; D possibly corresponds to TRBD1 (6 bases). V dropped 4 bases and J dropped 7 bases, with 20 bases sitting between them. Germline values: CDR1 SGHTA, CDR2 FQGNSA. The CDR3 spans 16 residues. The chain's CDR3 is CASSSEDRTPGNEQFF. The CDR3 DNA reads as TGTGCCAGCAGCTCAGAAGACAGGACCCCCGGGAATGAGCAGTTCTTC.

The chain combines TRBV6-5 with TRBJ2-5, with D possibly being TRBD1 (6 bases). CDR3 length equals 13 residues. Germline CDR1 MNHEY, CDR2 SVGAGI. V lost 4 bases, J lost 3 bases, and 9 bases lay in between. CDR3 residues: CASSWTVKETQYF. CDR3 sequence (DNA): TGTGCCAGCAGTTGGACAGTGAAAGAGACCCAGTACTTC.

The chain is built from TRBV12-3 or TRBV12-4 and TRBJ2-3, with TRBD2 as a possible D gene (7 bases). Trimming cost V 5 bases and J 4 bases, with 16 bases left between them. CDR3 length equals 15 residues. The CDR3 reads CASSEGGAGSDTQYF. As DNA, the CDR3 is TGTGCCAGCAGTGAGGGGGGGGCCGGGTCAGATACGCAGTATTTT.

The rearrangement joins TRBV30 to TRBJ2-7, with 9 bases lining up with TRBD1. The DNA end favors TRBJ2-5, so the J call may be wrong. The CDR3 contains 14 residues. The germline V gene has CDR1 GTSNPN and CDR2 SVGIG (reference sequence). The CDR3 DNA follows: TGTGCCTGGAGTCAGGGGACAGGGTCAGAGACCCAGTACTTC. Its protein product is CAWSQGTGSETQYF.

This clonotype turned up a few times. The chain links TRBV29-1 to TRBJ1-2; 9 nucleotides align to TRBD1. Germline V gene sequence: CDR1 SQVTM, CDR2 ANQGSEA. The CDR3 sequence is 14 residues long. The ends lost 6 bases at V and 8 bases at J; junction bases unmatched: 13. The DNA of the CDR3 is TGCAGCGTCGACCGGGACAGGGTTTTAGGCGGCTACACCTTC. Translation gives CSVDRDRVLGGYTF.

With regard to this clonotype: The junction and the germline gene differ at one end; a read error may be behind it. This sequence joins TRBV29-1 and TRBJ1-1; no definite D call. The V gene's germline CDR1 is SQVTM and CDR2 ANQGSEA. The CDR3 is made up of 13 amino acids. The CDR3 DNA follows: TGCAGCGTTGACCAACAGACGAACACTAAAGCTTTCTTT. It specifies CSVDQQTNTKAFF.

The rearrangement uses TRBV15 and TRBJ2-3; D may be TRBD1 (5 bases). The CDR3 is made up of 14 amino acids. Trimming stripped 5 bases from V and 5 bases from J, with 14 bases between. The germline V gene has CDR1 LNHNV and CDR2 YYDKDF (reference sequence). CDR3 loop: CATSRQTLGDTQYF. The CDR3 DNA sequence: TGTGCCACCAGCCGACAGACTCTTGGAGATACGCAGTATTTT.

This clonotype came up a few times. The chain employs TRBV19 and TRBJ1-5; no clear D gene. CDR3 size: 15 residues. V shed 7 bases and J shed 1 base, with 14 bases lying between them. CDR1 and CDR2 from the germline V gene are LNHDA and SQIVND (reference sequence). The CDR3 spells CASTRLGASNQPQHF. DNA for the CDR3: TGTGCCAGTACCCGGCTCGGTGCCAGCAATCAGCCCCAGCATTTT.

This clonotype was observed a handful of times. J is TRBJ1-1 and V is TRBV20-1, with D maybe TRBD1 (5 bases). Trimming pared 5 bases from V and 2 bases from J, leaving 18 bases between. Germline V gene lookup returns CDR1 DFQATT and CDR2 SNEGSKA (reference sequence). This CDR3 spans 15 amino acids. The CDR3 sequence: CSAPQRGEQNTEAFF. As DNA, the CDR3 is TGCAGTGCTCCCCAGAGGGGAGAGCAAAACACTGAAGCTTTCTTT.

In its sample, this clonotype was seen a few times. CDR3 residues: CASSREGQPETDTQYF. For the CDR3, the DNA is TGTGCCAGCAGCCGAGAGGGGCAGCCGGAGACAGATACGCAGTATTTT. The chain has TRBV28 and TRBJ2-3; D may match TRBD1 or TRBD2 (5 bases each). The V gene's germline CDR1 is MDHEN and CDR2 SYDVKM. The CDR3 loop spans 16 amino acids. V was clipped by 6 bases and J by 3 bases, with 19 bases between them.

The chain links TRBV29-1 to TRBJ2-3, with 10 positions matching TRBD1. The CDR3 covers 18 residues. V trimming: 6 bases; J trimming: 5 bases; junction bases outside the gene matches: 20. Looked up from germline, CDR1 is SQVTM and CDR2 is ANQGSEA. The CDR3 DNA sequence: TGCAGCGTCGACAGCCGGGACAGGGGAATTACACACAGAGATACGCAGTATTTT. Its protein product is CSVDSRDRGITHRDTQYF.

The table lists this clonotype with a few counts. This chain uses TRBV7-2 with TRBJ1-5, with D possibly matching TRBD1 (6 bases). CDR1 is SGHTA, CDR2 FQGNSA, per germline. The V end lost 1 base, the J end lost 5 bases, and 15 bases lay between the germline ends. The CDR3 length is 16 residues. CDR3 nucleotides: TGTGCCAGCAGCTTAGTACAGGGCGGAGTTGATCAGCCCCAGCATTTT. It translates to CASSLVQGGVDQPQHF.

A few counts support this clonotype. DNA for the CDR3: TGCAGCGTGCTTAAAGGGGCTATGAACACTGAAGCTTTCTTT. Its protein is CSVLKGAMNTEAFF. The rearrangement links TRBV29-1 to TRBJ1-1; TRBD1 is a possible D gene (5 bases). Germline CDR1 is SQVTM and CDR2 is ANQGSEA. V was cut by 6 bases and J by 0 bases, with 14 bases left in between. This CDR3 spans 14 amino acids.

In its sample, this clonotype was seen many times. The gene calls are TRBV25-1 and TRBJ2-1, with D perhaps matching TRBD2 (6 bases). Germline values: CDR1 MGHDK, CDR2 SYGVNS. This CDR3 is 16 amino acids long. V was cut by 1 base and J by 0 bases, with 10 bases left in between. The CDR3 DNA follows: TGTGCCAGCAGTGAATTCGGGGGTAGCTCCTACAATGAGCAGTTCTTC. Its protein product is CASSEFGGSSYNEQFF.

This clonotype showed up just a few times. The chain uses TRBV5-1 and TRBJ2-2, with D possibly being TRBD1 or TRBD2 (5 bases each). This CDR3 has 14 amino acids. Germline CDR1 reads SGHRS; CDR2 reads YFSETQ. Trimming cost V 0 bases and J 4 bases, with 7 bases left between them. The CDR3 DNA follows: TGCGCCAGCAGCTTGGGGGGGAGCACCGGGGAGCTGTTTTTT. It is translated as CASSLGGSTGELFF.

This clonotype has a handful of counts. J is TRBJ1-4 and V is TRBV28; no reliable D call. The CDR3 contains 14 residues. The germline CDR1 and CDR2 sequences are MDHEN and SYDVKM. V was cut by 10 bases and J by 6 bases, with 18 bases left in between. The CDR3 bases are TGTGCCACCTCCGATGGAGTTACGGATGAAAAACTGTTTTTT. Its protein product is CATSDGVTDEKLFF. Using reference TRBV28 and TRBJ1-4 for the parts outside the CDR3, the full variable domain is DVKVTQSSRYLVKRTGEKVFLECVQDMDHENMFWYRQDPGLGLRLIYFSYDVKMKEKGDIPEGYSVSREKKERFSLILESASTNQTSMYLCATSDGVTDEKLFFGSGTQLSVL.

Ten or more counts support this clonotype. CDR3 nucleotide sequence: TGTGCCAGCAGTTATGGGGACCTCTATGGCTACACCTTC. It is translated as CASSYGDLYGYTF. This chain connects TRBV6-5 to TRBJ1-2, with D possibly being TRBD1 (5 bases). This CDR3 region has 13 residues. Germline V gene data show CDR1 as MNHEY and CDR2 as SVGAGI. Between the trimmed V and J ends, which lost 3 bases and 4 bases, there was a span of 9 bases.

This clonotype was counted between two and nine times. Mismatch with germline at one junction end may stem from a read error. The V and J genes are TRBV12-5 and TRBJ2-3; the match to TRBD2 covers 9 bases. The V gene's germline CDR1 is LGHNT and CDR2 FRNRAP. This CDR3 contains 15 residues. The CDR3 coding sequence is TGTGCTAGTGGTACCGGGACTAGCCTCACAGGTACGCAGTATTTT. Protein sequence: CASGTGTSLTGTQYF.

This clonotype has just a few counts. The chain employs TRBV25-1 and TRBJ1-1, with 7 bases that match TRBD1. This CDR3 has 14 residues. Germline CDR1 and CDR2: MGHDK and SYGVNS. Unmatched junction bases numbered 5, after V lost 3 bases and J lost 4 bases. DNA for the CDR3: TGTGCCAGCAGTGAGCTGGACAGGCCCACTGAAGCTTTCTTT. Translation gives CASSELDRPTEAFF.

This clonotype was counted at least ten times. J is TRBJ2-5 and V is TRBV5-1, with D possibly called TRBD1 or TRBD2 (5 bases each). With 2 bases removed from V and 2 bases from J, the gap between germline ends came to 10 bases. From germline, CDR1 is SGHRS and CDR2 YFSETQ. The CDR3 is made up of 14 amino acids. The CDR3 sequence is CASSFRDAQETQYF. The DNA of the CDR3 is TGCGCCAGCAGCTTCCGGGACGCTCAAGAGACCCAGTACTTC.

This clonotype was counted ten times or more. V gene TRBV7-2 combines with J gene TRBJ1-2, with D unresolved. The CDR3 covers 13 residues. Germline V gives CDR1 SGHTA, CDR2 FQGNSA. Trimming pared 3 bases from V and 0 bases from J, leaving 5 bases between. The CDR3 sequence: CASSLDTNYGYTF. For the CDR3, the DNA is TGTGCCAGCAGCTTGGATACTAACTATGGCTACACCTTC. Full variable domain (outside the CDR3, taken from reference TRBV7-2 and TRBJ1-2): GAGVSQSPSNKVTEKGKDVELRCDPISGHTALYWYRQSLGQGLEFLIYFQGNSAPDKSGLPSDRFSAERTGGSVSTLTIQRTQQEDSAVYLCASSLDTNYGYTFGSGTRLTVV.

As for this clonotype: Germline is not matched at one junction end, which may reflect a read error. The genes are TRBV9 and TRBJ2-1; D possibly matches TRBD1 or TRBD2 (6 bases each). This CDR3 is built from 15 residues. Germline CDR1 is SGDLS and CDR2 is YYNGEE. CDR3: CASNVEGGAYNEQFF. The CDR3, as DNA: TGTGCCAGCAACGTAGAGGGGGGCGCATACAATGAGCAGTTCTTC.